This T cell receptor (beta chain) was observed in a study of T-cell memory formation after mild COVID-19. There are a few counts of this clonotype. TCRdb itself ran the 5' RACE reads through MiXCR, one entry per CDR3 protein. The sample yields some 100,000 distinct CDR3 sequences, 11% seen once. Germline V CDR1 and CDR2: SEHNR, FQNEAQ (reference sequence). V was shortened by 6 bases and J by 6 bases, with 9 bases between the two germline ends. The CDR3 runs to 12 residues. The chain joins TRBV7-9 to TRBJ2-1; D is unresolved. The TCR originated in a man aged 18 to 30 who had mild COVID-19 (a few samples of this study predate the infection). Cell type and time point are not known. Sample: PBMCs or a T cell subset sorted from them (not recorded which). CDR3 residues: CASRGFFNEQFF. Written as DNA, the CDR3 is TGTGCCAGCAGAGGATTTTTCAATGAGCAGTTCTTC.